This TCR beta chain was documented in a study of blood T cell repertoires in COVID-19. Across the whole study: Sites in the United States, Italy and Spain provided acute and convalescent COVID-19 samples.

Patients at the Seattle site were enrolled during active infection and followed longitudinally. The germline CDR1 and CDR2 sequences are KGHSH and LQKENI. Trimming cost V 3 bases and J 5 bases; bases outside gene matches: 6. The CDR3 has 16 amino acids. Original analysis: Amplification of reference gene primers provided the estimated nucleated cell counts. Using immunoSEQ multiplex PCR, the repertoire was profiled, and TCRdb retains in-frame clones only, with some absent. The D gene and trimming were derived from the DNA, and the V and J assignments and clone size from that table. Seen here are more than 100,000 clones, around 90% observed once, and the top ten hold about 3.8%.

The sequence came from a woman aged 60-70 years with COVID-19, enrolled during active disease. The rearrangement links TRBV18 to TRBJ1-4; 10 bases match TRBD1. Sequencing input: peripheral blood. DNA for the CDR3: TGTGCCAGCTCACCGGGGACAGGGGATAGGAATGAAAAACTGTTTTTT. This gives the protein CASSPGTGDRNEKLFF.